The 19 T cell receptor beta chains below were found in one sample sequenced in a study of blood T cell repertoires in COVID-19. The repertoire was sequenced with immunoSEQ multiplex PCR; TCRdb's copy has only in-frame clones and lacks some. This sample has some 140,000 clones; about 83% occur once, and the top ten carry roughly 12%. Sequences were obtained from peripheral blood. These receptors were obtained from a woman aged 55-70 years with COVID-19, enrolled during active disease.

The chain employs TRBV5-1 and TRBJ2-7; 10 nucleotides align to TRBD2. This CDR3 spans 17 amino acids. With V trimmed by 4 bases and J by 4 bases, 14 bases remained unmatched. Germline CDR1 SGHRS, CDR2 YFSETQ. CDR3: CASSPLAGEVLRYEQYF. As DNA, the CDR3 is TGCGCCAGCAGCCCGCTAGCGGGAGAGGTGCTAAGGTACGAGCAGTACTTC.

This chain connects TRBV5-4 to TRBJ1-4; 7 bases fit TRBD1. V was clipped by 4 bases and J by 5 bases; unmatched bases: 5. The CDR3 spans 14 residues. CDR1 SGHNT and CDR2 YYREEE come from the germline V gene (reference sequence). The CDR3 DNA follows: TGTGCCAGCAGCGTGGACAGGCCGAATGAAAAACTGTTTTTT. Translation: CASSVDRPNEKLFF.

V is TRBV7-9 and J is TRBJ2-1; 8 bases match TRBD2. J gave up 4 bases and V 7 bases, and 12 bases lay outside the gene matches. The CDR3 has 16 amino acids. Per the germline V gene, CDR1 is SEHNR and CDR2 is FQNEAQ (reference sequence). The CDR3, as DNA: TGTGCCAGCACCAAATTAGAGCGGGAGAGGTACAATGAGCAGTTCTTC. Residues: CASTKLERERYNEQFF.

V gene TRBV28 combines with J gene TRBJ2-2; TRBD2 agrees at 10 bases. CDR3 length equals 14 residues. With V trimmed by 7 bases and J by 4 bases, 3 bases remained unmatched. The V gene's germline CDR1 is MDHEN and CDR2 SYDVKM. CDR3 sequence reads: CASNIAGGTGELFF. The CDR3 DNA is TGTGCCAGCAATATAGCGGGAGGCACCGGGGAGCTGTTTTTT.

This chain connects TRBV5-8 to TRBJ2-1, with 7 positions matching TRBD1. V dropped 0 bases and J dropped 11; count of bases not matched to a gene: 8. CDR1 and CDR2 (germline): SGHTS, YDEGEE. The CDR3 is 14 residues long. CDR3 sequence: CASSLDLQGLKQFF. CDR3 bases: TGTGCCAGCAGCTTGGACCTACAGGGGCTGAAGCAGTTCTTC.

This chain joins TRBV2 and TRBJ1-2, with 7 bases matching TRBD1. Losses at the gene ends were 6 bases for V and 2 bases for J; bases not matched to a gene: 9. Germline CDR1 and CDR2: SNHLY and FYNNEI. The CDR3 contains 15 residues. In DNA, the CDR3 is TGTGCCAGCAGCGTCCAGCTGACAGGGAACTATGGCTACACCTTC. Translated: CASSVQLTGNYGYTF.

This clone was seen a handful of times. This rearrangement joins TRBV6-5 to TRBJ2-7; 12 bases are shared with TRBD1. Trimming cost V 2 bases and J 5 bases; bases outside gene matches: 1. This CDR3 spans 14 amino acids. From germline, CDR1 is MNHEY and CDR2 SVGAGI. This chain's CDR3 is CASSYGTGGDEQYF. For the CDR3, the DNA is TGTGCCAGCAGTTACGGGACAGGGGGCGACGAGCAGTACTTC.

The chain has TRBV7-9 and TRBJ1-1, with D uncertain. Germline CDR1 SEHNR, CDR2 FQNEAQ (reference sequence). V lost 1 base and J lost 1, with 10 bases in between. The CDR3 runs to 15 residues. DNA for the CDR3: TGTGCCAGCAGCTTAGTACAAACCTCGAACACTGAAGCTTTCTTT. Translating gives CASSLVQTSNTEAFF. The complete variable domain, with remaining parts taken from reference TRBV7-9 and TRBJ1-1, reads DTGVSQNPRHKITKRGQNVTFRCDPISEHNRLYWYRQTLGQGPEFLTYFQNEAQLEKSRLLSDRFSAERPKGSFSTLEIQRTEQGDSAMYLCASSLVQTSNTEAFFGQGTRLTVV.

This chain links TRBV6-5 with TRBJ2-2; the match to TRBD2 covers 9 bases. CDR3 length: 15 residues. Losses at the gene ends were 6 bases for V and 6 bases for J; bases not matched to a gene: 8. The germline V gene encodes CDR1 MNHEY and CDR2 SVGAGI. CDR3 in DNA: TGTGCCAGCAGGCCGGGACTAGCAAAATCCGGGGAGCTGTTTTTT. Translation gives CASRPGLAKSGELFF.

The CDR3 sequence is CSVTSWGEQYF. The CDR3 region has the DNA TGCAGCGTGACTAGCTGGGGCGAGCAGTACTTC. The genes are TRBV29-1 and TRBJ2-7, with 7 bases identical to TRBD2. CDR3 length: 11 amino acids. Germline loops: CDR1 SQVTM, CDR2 ANQGSEA. With 6 bases clipped from V and 6 bases from J, the junction kept 5 bases outside the gene matches.

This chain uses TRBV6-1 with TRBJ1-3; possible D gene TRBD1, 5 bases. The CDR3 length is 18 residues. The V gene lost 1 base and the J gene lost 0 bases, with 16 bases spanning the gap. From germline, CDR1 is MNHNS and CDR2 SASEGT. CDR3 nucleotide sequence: TGTGCCAGCAGTGAAGTGTGGGGCGGTCAAAGCTCTGGAAACACCATATATTTT. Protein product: CASSEVWGGQSSGNTIYF.

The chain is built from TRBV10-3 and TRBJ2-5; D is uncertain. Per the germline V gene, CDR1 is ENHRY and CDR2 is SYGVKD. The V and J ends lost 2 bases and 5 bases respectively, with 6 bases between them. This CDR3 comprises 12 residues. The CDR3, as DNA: TGTGCCATCAGTGAGGGTGAGGAGACCCAGTACTTC. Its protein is CAISEGEETQYF.

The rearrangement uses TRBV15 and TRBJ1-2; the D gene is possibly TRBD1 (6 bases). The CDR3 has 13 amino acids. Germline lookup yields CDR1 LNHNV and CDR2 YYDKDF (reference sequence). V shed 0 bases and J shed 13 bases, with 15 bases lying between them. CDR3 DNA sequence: TGTGCCACCAGCAGAGATCGAACAGGGTCGTCCACCTTC. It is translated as CATSRDRTGSSTF.

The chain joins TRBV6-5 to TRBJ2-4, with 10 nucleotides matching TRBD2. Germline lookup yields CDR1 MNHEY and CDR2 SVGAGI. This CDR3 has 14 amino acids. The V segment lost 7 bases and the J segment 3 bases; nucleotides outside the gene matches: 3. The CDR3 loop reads CASISGGRKNIQYF. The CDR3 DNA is TGTGCCAGCATTAGCGGGGGGCGCAAAAACATTCAGTACTTC.

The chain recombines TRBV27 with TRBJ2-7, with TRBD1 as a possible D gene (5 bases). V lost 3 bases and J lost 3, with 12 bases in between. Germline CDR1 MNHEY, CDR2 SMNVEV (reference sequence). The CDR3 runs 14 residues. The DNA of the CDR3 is TGTGCCAGCAGTTTTGCCAGGGATGGCTACGAGCAGTACTTC. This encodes CASSFARDGYEQYF.

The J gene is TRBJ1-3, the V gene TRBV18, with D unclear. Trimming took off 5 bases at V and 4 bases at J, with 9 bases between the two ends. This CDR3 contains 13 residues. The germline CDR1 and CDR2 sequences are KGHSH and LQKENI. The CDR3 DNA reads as TGTGCCAGCTCAGAAGGACTAGGAAACACCATATATTTT. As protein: CASSEGLGNTIYF.

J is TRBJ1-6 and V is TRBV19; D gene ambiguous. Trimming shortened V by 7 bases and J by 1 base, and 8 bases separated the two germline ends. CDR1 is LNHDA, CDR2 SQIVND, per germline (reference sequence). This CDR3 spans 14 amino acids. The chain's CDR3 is CASKLSSYNSPLHF. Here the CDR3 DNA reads TGTGCCAGTAAGCTGAGTTCCTATAATTCACCCCTCCACTTT.

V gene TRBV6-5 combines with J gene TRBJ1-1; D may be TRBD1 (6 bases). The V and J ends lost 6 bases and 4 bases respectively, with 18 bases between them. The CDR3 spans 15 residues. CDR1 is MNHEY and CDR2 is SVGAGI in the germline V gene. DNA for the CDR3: TGTGCCAGCAGACCGTCAGGGGCAGTTGGCACTGAAGCTTTCTTT. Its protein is CASRPSGAVGTEAFF.

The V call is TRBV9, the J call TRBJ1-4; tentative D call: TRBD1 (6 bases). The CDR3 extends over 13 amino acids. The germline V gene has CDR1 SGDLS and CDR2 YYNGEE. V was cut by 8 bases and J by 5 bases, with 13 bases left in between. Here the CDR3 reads CASRTAVNEKLFF. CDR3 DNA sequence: TGTGCCAGTAGGACAGCTGTCAATGAAAAACTGTTTTTT.